Shown below are 11 T cell receptor beta chains from a single sample sequenced in a study of T cells in Graves' hyperthyroidism and ophthalmopathy. The CDR3 regions of TCR beta were amplified from RNA transcripts. The HTBI primer set was used in a first-round RT-PCR of the TCR CDR3. TCRdb redid the calling of the multiplex PCR reads with MiXCR, one entry per CDR3 protein. The sample lists roughly 720,000 distinct CDR3 sequences, 17% occurring once. Sequencing was performed on blood. These receptor sequences come from a man aged 45-65 years with Graves' hyperthyroidism.

The gene calls are TRBV12-3 or TRBV12-4 and TRBJ1-1, with D perhaps TRBD1 (5 bases). The V end was cut by 6 bases, the J end by 4 bases, with 15 bases between. This CDR3 is built from 14 residues. The CDR3 loop reads CASSKFQGPTEAFF. Written as DNA, the CDR3 is TGTGCCAGCAGCAAATTCCAGGGCCCCACTGAAGCTTTCTTT.

This clonotype was recorded many times. The V call is TRBV28, the J call TRBJ1-6; 11 bases line up with TRBD1. V lost 6 bases and J lost 7; bases outside the gene matches: 8. This CDR3 has 16 amino acids. Per germline, CDR1 MDHEN and CDR2 SYDVKM. This chain's CDR3 is CASRSGQGARNSPLHF. Written as DNA, the CDR3 is TGTGCCAGCAGGTCAGGACAGGGGGCGCGAAATTCACCCCTCCACTTT.

The rearrangement uses TRBV3-1 and TRBJ1-6; D is possibly TRBD1 (5 bases). The ends were cut back, 3 bases at V and 8 bases at J, with 14 bases in the middle. The CDR3 covers 15 residues. Germline V gene sequence: CDR1 LGHDT, CDR2 YNNKEL (reference sequence). In DNA form, the CDR3 reads TGTGCCAGCAGCCAGATGGGACCTGGGGATTCACCCCTCCACTTT. It codes for CASSQMGPGDSPLHF. The whole variable domain, remainder taken from reference TRBV3-1 and TRBJ1-6, is DTAVSQTPKYLVTQMGNDKSIKCEQNLGHDTMYWYKQDSKKFLKIMFSYNNKELIINETVPNRFSPKSPDKAHLNLHINSLELGDSAVYFCASSQMGPGDSPLHFGNGTRLTVT.

This clonotype was counted a few times. The chain is built from TRBV12-3 or TRBV12-4 and TRBJ2-7; 7 bases agree with TRBD2. The CDR3 totals 15 residues. V dropped 2 bases and J dropped 3; count of bases not matched to a gene: 7. The CDR3 reads CASSLMGGGNYEQYF. The CDR3 region has the DNA TGTGCCAGCAGTTTAATGGGGGGAGGGAACTACGAGCAGTACTTC.

V and J are TRBV19 and TRBJ1-1; no clear D. The length of the CDR3 is 11 residues. Germline assignment: CDR1 LNHDA and CDR2 SQIVND (reference sequence). V was trimmed by 3 bases and J by 8 bases, leaving 7 bases between them. CDR3 coding DNA: TGTGCCAGTAGTATTTTCAGGGAAGCTTTCTTT. Translated, it gives CASSIFREAFF.

The sample holds a few counts of this clonotype. The V gene is TRBV20-1, the J gene TRBJ1-2; unclear D gene. Trimming left V 5 bases short and J 12 bases short, with 22 bases between. The CDR3 contains 13 residues. Germline CDR1 is DFQATT and CDR2 is SNEGSKA (reference sequence). In DNA form, the CDR3 reads TGCAGTGCTGGTATCTCCGAGAGTAATTACAACACCTTC. Its translation: CSAGISESNYNTF.

This chain uses TRBV7-8 with TRBJ1-6; D is unresolved. Trimming cost V 1 base and J 4 bases, with 11 bases left between them. The CDR3 totals 16 residues. Germline lookup yields CDR1 SGHVS and CDR2 FQNEAQ. CDR3 region: CASSLEGRQYNSPLHF. The CDR3 DNA sequence: TGTGCCAGCAGCTTAGAGGGAAGGCAGTATAATTCACCCCTCCACTTT.

This clonotype was seen only a few times. V gene TRBV9 combines with J gene TRBJ2-7; no clear D. Germline assignment: CDR1 SGDLS and CDR2 YYNGEE. Trimming removed 0 bases at V and 3 bases at J, with 7 bases between. The CDR3 has 13 residues. CDR3 amino acids: CASSVATDYEQYF. CDR3 nucleotide sequence: TGTGCCAGCAGCGTAGCTACGGACTACGAGCAGTACTTC.

This clonotype appeared many times. This chain links TRBV28 with TRBJ1-1; D is unclear. Per the germline V gene, CDR1 is MDHEN and CDR2 is SYDVKM. This CDR3 contains 13 residues. The ends were cut back, 2 bases at V and 7 bases at J, with 11 bases in the middle. The CDR3 bases are TGTGCCAGCAGTTTAATGAGCGAGCGTGAAGCTTTCTTT. Its protein is CASSLMSEREAFF.

This clonotype was seen ten or more times. V and J are TRBV7-2 and TRBJ2-5; TRBD1 might be the D (6 bases). The ends were cut back, 5 bases at V and 1 base at J, with 17 bases in the middle. The CDR3 runs 16 residues. Germline V gene data show CDR1 as SGHTA and CDR2 as FQGNSA. Here the CDR3 DNA reads TGTGCCAGCAGCCTTGGAGAGGGGGTCCTCCAAGAGACCCAGTACTTC. Translated: CASSLGEGVLQETQYF.

This clonotype came up many times. The chain links TRBV2 to TRBJ1-1, with D perhaps TRBD1 (6 bases). Germline V gene sequence: CDR1 SNHLY, CDR2 FYNNEI. V was shortened by 6 bases and J by 4 bases, with 18 bases between the two germline ends. The CDR3 runs 15 residues. The CDR3 is CASRFRGQGSTEAFF. CDR3 nucleotides: TGTGCCAGCAGGTTCCGTGGGCAGGGGAGCACTGAAGCTTTCTTT.